This paragraph reports one T cell receptor beta chain. The data derive from a study of T cell responses to AZD1222 COVID-19 vaccine. This CDR3 comprises 14 residues. Trimming removed 0 bases from V and 5 bases from J; junction bases left unmatched: 4. The germline V gene encodes CDR1 SGHTA and CDR2 FQGNSA. TCRdb's copy holds only in-frame clones and misses some; the assay was immunoSEQ multiplex PCR. In the table there are about 120,000 clones, just over 90% of which are singletons. The sequence came from an adult in good health. The sequenced sample was peripheral blood, obtained on day 0 of AZD1222 vaccination. The J gene is TRBJ2-7, the V gene TRBV7-2; 7 bases match TRBD2. CDR3 DNA: TGTGCCAGCAGCTTAGCGGGGGGGAGGGACGAGCAGTACTTC. This codes for CASSLAGGRDEQYF.